Reported below is one T cell receptor (beta chain). How the authors handled the data: Researchers report that nucleated cell counts were estimated from reference gene primer amplification. Method: immunoSEQ multiplex PCR; TCRdb's copy keeps in-frame clones and lacks some. D and trimming come from the DNA, and the V and J calls and clone size come from that table. In the table there are about 270,000 clones, 75% to 90% of which are singletons. The data stem from a study of blood T cell repertoires in COVID-19. The overall study: Samples taken during acute and convalescent COVID-19 were collected in the United States, Italy and Spain. PBMCs, B-cell-depleted T cells, or T cells provided the cDNA or gDNA that made up the material.

Patients at the Seattle site were enrolled during active infection and followed longitudinally. In germline, CDR1 is MNHEY, CDR2 SVGAGI. Between the trimmed V and J ends, which lost 4 bases and 8 bases, there was a span of 8 bases. The CDR3 consists of 11 residues. The sequenced material came from peripheral blood. The receptor's source is a woman between 65 and 79 years old with COVID-19, enrolled during active disease. This sequence joins TRBV6-5 and TRBJ1-2; weak D call: TRBD1 (5 bases). The CDR3 loop is CASSSGGGYTF. CDR3 nucleotides: TGTGCCAGCAGTTCCGGGGGAGGCTACACCTTC.